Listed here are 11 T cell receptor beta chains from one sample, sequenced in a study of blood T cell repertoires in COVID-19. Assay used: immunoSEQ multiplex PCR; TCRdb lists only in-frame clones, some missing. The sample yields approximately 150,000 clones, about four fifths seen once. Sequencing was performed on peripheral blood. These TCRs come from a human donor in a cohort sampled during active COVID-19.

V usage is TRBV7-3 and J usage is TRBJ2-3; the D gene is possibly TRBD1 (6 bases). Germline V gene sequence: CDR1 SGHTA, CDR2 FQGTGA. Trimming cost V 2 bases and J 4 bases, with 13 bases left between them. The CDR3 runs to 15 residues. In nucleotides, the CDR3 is TGTGCCAGCAGCTTACAGGGGAGTGGAGCAGATACGCAGTATTTT. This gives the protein CASSLQGSGADTQYF.

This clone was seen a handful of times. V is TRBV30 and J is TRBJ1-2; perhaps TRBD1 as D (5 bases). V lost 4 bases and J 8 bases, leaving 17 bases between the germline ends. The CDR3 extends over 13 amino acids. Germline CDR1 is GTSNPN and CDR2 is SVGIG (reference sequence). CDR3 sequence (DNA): TGTGCCTGGACCGATAGTGGGGGGAGGGGCTACACCTTC. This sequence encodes CAWTDSGGRGYTF.

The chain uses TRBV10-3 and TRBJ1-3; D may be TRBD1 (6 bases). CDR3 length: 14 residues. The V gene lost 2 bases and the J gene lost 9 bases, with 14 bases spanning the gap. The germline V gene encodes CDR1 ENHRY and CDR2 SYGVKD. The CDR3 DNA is TGTGCCATCAGTGAGGCGGGGGCTTTAAGCACCATATATTTT. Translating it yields CAISEAGALSTIYF.

CDR3 loop: CASSLPGSYEQYV. The CDR3 DNA is TGTGCCAGCAGTTTGCCGGGATCCTACGAGCAGTACGTC. V gene TRBV28 combines with J gene TRBJ2-7; possible D gene TRBD2, 5 bases. Germline CDR1 MDHEN, CDR2 SYDVKM. There are 13 residues in the CDR3. V was cut by 3 bases and J by 1 base, with 7 bases left in between.

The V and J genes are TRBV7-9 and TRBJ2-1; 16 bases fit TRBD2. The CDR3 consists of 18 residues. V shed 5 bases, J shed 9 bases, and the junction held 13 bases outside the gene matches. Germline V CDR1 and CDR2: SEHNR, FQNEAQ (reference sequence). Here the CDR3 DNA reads TGTGCCAGCAGCCAAAGACGGGGACTAGCGGGAGGGGAGGGTGAGCAGTTCTTC. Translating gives CASSQRRGLAGGEGEQFF.

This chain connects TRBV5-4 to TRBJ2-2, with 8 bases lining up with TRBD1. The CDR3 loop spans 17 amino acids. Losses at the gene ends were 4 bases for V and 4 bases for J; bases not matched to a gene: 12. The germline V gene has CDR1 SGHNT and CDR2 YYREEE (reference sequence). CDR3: CASSNVRGTGLTGELFF. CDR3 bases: TGTGCCAGCAGCAATGTCCGTGGGACAGGCCTCACCGGGGAGCTGTTTTTT.

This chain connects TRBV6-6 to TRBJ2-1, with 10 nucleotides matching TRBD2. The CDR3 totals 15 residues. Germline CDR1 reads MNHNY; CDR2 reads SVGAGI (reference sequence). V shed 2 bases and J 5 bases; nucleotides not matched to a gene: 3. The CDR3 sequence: CASSYMGLANNEQFF. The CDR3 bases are TGTGCCAGCAGTTACATGGGACTAGCGAACAATGAGCAGTTCTTC.

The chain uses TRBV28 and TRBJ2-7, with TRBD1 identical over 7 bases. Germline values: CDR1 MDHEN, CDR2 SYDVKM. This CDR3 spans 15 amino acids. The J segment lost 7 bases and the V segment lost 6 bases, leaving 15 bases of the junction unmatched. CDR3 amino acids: CASSYLKGAPGEQYF. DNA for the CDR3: TGTGCCAGCAGCTATCTGAAGGGGGCGCCTGGAGAGCAGTACTTC.

The CDR3 is CASTMMGSSYNEQFF. DNA for the CDR3: TGTGCCAGCACTATGATGGGGAGTTCCTACAATGAGCAGTTCTTC. The chain employs TRBV28 and TRBJ2-1; tentative D call: TRBD2 (5 bases). Per germline, CDR1 MDHEN and CDR2 SYDVKM. Trimming shortened V by 7 bases and J by 1 base, and 14 bases separated the two germline ends. The CDR3 totals 15 residues.

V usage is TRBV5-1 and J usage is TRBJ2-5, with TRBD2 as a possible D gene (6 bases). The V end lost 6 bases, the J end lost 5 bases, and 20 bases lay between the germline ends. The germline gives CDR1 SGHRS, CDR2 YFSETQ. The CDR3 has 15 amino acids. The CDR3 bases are TGCGCCAGCACCGTCTCGGGAGCTGAGGGGGAGACCCAGTACTTC. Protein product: CASTVSGAEGETQYF.

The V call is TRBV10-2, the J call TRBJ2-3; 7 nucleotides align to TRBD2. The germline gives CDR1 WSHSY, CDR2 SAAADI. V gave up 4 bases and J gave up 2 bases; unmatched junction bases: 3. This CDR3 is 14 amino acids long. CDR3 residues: CASSVGGITDTQYF. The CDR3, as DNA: TGCGCCAGCAGTGTGGGGGGGATCACAGATACGCAGTATTTT.